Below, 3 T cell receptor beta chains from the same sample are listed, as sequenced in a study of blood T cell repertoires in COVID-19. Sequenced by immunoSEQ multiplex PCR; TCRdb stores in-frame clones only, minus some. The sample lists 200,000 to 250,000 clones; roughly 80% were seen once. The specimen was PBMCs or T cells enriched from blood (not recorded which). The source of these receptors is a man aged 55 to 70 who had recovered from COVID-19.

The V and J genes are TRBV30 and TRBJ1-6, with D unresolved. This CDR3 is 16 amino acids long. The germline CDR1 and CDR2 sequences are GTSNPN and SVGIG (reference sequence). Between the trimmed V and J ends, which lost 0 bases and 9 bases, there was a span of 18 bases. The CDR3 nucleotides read TGTGCCTGGAGTGTAAACGCTTACCCCGGAGGTTCACCCCTCCACTTT. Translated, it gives CAWSVNAYPGGSPLHF.

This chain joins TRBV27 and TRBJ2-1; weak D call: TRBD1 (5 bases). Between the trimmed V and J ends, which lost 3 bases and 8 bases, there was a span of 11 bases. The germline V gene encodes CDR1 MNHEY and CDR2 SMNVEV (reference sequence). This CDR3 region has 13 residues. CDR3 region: CASSFFRADEQFF. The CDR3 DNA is TGTGCCAGCAGTTTTTTCAGGGCTGATGAGCAGTTCTTC.

The CDR3 region has the DNA TGTGCCAGTAGTATAGGGGACATCCATCAGCCCCAGCATTTT. Encoded protein: CASSIGDIHQPQHF. The chain joins TRBV19 to TRBJ1-5, with D possibly being TRBD1 (6 bases). V was shortened by 1 base and J by 5 bases, with 9 bases between the two germline ends. Germline-derived CDR1 and CDR2 are LNHDA and SQIVND (reference sequence). The length of the CDR3 is 14 residues.